This T cell receptor beta chain was documented in a study of vaccination and CD4 T cells after COVID-19. Overall study: Culture controls were given either a CEFX pool, an HIV-1 Nef pool, or no peptide. Findings of the study overall: Researchers looked at relatively few convalescent patients and had no early post-infection timepoints.

With 8 bases removed from V and 0 bases from J, the gap between germline ends came to 11 bases. Germline V gene sequence: CDR1 SNHLY, CDR2 FYNNEI. This CDR3 is built from 13 residues. The sample's treatment: roughly ten-day PBMC culture with coronavirus spike peptide pools or control peptides (ViraFEST assay). ViraFEST relied on peptide pools to expand antigen-specific T cells; the TCRs were sequenced afterward. It was on days 3 and 7 that half the medium was replaced with fresh IL-2 medium. Sequencing of cultured CD4+ T cell DNA used the Oncomine TCR Beta short-read assay. Each CDR3 protein gets one entry after TCRdb re-called the PCR reads with MiXCR. Among more than 15,000 distinct CDR3 sequences, approximately 40% were seen once, and the ten largest hold approximately 14%. Turning to this clonotype: The antigen remains undetermined.

The chain is built from TRBV2 and TRBJ2-7; D is possibly TRBD2 (6 bases). The sample was CD4+ T cells from blood, cultured in vitro. This TCR came from a human donor who had recovered from COVID-19. Written as DNA, the CDR3 is TGTGCCAGCCGGGACTGGCACTCCTACGAGCAGTACTTC. This translates into CASRDWHSYEQYF.